This TCR beta chain originates from a study of beta chain features in type 1 diabetes. At the level of the study: Age, gender and cell yields were alike across patients and healthy donors.

This clone was seen a few times. Antigen unknown. The CDR3 totals 12 residues. In germline, CDR1 is SGHTA, CDR2 FQGNSA. The V end was cut by 5 bases, the J end by 6 bases, with 5 bases between. Reverse transcribing all isolated RNA meant expressed TCRB transcripts were sequenced. About 3.57 million reads per sample were averaged for naive, central memory and regulatory samples. This table comes from immunoSEQ multiplex PCR, and its TCRdb copy is limited to in-frame clones, with some not included. The sample comprises 300,000 to 400,000 clones, about a tenth of which are singletons, and more than 0.8% rests with the top ten. Study-wide findings and caveats: Insertions at VDJ junctions were less frequent in type 1 diabetes patients. These patients also deleted more nucleotides at the same junctions. For Type 1 diabetes patients, all four CD4+ subsets carried TCRB CDR3s that were moderately but significantly shorter.

Sequenced sample: central memory CD4+ T cells from blood. V and J are TRBV7-2 and TRBJ1-6, with D uncertain. The TCR originated in a man aged 25-45 years with type 1 diabetes. In nucleotides, the CDR3 is TGTGCCAGCAGCGGGGTTAATTCACCCCTCCACTTT. Translated, it gives CASSGVNSPLHF.